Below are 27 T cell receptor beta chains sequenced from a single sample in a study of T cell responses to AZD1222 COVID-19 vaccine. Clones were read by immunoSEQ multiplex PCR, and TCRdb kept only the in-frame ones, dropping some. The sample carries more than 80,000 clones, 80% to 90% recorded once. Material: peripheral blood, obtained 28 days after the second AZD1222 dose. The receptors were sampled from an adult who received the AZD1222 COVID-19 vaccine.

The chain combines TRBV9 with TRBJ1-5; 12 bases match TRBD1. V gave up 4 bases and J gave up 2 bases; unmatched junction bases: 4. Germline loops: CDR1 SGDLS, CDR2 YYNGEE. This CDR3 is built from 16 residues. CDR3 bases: TGTGCCAGCAGCAAAGGGACAGGGGGCGGCAATCAGCCCCAGCATTTT. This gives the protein CASSKGTGGGNQPQHF.

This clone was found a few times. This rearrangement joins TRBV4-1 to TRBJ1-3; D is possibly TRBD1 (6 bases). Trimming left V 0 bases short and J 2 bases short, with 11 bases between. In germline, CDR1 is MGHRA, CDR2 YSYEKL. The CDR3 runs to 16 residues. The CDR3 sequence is CASSQDLGGTGNTIYF. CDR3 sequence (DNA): TGCGCCAGCAGCCAAGATCTAGGGGGAACTGGAAACACCATATATTTT.

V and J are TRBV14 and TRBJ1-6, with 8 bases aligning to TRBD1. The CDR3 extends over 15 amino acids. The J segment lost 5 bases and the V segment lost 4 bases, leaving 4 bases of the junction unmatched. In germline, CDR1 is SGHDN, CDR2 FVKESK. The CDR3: CASSRNRGDNSPLHF. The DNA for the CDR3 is TGTGCCAGCAGCCGCAACAGGGGGGATAATTCACCCCTCCACTTT.

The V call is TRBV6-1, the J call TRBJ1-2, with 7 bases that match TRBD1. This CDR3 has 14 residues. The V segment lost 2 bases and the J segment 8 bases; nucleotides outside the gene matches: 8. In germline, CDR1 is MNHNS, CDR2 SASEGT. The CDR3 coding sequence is TGTGCCAGCAGTGAATTAGGGAGGGGGCAGGGCTACACCTTC. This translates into CASSELGRGQGYTF.

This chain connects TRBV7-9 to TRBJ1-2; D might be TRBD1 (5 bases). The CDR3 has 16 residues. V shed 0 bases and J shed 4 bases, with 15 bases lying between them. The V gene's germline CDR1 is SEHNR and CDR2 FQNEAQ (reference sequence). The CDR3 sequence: CASSLAPGPILYGYTF. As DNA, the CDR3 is TGTGCCAGCAGCTTAGCTCCGGGACCAATCCTCTATGGCTACACCTTC.

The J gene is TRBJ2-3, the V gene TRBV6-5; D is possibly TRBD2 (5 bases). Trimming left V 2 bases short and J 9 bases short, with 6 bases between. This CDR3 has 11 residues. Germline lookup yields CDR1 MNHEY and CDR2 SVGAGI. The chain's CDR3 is CASSYEGTQYF. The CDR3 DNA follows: TGTGCCAGCAGTTACGAGGGCACGCAGTATTTT.

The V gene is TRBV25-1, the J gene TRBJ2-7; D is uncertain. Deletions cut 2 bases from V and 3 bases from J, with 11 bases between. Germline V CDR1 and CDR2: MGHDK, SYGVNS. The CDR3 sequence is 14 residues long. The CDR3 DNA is TGTGCCAGCAGTGAACTAGGCCCCCTCTACGAGCAGTACTTC. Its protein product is CASSELGPLYEQYF.

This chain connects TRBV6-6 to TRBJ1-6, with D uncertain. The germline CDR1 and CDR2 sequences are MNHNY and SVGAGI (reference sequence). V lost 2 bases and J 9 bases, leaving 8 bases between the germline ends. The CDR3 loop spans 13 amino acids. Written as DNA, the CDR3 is TGTGCCAGCAGTTACGAGGAGAGTTCACCCCTCCACTTT. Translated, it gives CASSYEESSPLHF.

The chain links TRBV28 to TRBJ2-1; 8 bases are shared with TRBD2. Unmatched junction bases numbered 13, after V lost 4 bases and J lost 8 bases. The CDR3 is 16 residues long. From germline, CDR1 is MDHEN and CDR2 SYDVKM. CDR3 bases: TGTGCCAGCAGTTCCTGGCAGGGACTAGGGGGGGATGAGCAGTTCTTC. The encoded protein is CASSSWQGLGGDEQFF.

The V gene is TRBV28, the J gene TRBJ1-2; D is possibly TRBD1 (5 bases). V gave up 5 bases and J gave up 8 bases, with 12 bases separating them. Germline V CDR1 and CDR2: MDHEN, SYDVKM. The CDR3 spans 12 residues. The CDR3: CASSALREGYTF. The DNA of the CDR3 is TGTGCCAGCAGTGCCCTCAGGGAGGGCTACACCTTC.

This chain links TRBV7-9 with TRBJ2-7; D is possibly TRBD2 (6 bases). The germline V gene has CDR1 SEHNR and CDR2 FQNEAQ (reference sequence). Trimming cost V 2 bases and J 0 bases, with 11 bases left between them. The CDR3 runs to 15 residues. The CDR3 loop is CASSLQEGSSYEQYF. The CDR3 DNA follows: TGTGCCAGCAGCTTACAGGAGGGGAGCTCCTACGAGCAGTACTTC.

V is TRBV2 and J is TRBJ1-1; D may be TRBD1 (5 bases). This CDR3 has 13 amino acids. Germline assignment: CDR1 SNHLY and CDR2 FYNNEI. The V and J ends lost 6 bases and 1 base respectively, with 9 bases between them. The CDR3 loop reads CASRAGQNTEAFF. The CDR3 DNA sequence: TGTGCCAGCAGGGCAGGACAGAACACTGAAGCTTTCTTT.

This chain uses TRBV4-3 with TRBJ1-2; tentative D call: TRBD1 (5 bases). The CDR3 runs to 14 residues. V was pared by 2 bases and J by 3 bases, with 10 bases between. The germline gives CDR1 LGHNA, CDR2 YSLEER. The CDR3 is CASSQLGTDYGYTF. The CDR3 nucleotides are TGCGCCAGCAGCCAACTCGGGACGGACTATGGCTACACCTTC.

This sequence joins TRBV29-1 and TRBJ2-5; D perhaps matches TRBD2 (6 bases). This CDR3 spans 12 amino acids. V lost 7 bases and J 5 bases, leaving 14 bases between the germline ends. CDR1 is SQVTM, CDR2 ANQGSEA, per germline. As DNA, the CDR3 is TGCAGCGGAGGACTAATTGGGGAGACCCAGTACTTC. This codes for CSGGLIGETQYF.

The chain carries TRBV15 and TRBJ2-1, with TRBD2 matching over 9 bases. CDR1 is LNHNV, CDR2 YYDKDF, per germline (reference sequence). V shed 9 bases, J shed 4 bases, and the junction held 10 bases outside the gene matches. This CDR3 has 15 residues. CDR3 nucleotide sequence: TGTGCCACTAGACAGCTAGCGGGACCATACAATGAGCAGTTCTTC. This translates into CATRQLAGPYNEQFF.

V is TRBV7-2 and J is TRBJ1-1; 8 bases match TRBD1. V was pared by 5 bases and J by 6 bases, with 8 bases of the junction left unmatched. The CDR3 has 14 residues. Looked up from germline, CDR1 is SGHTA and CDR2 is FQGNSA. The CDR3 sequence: CASSERRTGSEAFF. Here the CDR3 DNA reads TGTGCCAGCAGCGAGAGAAGGACAGGGTCTGAAGCTTTCTTT.

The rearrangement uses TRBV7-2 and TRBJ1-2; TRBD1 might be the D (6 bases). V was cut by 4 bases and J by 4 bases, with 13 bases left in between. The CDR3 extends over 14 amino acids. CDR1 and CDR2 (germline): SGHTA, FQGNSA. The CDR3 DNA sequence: TGTGCCAGCAGCTCTGGGGGGCTAGGCTATGGCTACACCTTC. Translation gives CASSSGGLGYGYTF.

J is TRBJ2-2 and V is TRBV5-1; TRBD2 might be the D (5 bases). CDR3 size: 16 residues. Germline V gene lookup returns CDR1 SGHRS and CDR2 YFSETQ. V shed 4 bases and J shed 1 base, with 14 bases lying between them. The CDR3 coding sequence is TGCGCCAGCAGCCCCTGGTGGAGGCAGAACACCGGGGAGCTGTTTTTT. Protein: CASSPWWRQNTGELFF.

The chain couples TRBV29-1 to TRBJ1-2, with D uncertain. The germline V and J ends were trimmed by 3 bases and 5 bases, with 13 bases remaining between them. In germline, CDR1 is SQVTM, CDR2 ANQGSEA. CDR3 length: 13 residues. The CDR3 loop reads CSVETAVAYGYTF. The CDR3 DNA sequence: TGCAGCGTTGAGACCGCCGTAGCATATGGCTACACCTTC.

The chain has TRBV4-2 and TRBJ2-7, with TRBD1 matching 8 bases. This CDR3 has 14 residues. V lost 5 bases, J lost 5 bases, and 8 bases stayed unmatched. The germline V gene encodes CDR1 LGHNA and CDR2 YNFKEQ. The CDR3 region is CASSEDRARDEQYF. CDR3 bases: TGTGCCAGCAGCGAGGACAGGGCACGAGACGAGCAGTACTTC.

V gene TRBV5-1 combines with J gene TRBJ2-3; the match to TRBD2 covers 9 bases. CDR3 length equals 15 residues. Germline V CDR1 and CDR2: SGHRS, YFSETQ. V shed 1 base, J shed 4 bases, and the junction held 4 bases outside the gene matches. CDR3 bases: TGCGCCAGCAGCTTGCTGGGACTAGCATCAGATACGCAGTATTTT. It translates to CASSLLGLASDTQYF.

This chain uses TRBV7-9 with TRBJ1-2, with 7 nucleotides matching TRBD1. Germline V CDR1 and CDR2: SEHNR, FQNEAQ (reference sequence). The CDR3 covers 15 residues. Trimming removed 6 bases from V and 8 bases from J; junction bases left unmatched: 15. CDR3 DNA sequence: TGTGCCAGCAGGATTGACAGGGATGGAATTGAGGGCTACACCTTC. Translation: CASRIDRDGIEGYTF.

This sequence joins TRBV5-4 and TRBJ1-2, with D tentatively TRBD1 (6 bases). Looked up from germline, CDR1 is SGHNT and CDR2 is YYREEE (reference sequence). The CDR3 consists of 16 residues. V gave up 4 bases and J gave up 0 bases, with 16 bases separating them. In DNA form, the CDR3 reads TGTGCCAGCAGCCCCTCAAGGGGGGAAACTAACTATGGCTACACCTTC. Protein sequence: CASSPSRGETNYGYTF.

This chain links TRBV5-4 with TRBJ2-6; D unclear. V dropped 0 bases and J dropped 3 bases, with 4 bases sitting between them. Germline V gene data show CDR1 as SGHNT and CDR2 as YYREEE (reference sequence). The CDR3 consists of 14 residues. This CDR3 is CASSLDDGANVLTF. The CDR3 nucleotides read TGTGCCAGCAGCTTGGATGATGGGGCCAACGTCCTGACTTTC.

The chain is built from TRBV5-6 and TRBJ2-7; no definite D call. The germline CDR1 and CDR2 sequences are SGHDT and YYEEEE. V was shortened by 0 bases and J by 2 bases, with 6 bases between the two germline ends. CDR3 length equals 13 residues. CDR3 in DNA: TGTGCCAGCAGCTTGGAACGGGCCTACGAGCAGTACTTC. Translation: CASSLERAYEQYF.

The CDR3 spells CASSPGGDLPEQYF. For the CDR3, the DNA is TGTGCCAGCAGCCCGGGGGGGGATCTTCCCGAGCAGTACTTC. The chain links TRBV11-1 to TRBJ2-7; TRBD2 matches at 8 bases. Germline V lookup: CDR1 SGHAT, CDR2 FQDESV (reference sequence). The CDR3 loop spans 14 amino acids. The V segment lost 5 bases and the J segment 6 bases; nucleotides outside the gene matches: 9.

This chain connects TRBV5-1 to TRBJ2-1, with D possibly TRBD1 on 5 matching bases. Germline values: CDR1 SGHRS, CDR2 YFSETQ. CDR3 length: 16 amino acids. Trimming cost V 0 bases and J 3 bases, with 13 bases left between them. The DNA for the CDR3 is TGCGCCAGCAGCTTGGGACAGAAAATAAGCTACAATGAGCAGTTCTTC. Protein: CASSLGQKISYNEQFF.